This T cell receptor beta chain stems from a study of CD8 T cells in Susac syndrome. Both CD4+ and CD8+ T cells were negatively isolated, and TEMRA cells underwent FACS enrichment. The CDR3 totals 13 residues. Germline values: CDR1 MGHRA, CDR2 YSYEKL. Trimming cost V 5 bases and J 4 bases; bases outside gene matches: 5. The RNA input was 0.5 to 1 ug, and it was reverse transcribed with random hexamers. The TCR beta CDR3 was amplified by immunoSEQ multiplex PCR across 54 Vbeta, 13 Jbeta. MiXCR was run by TCRdb on the immunoSEQ multiplex PCR reads, yielding one entry per CDR3 protein. In the table there are 200,000 to 250,000 distinct CDR3 sequences, about 94% of which are singletons.

This clonotype originated in a human donor with multiple sclerosis. Sequencing was done on a sample of CD8+ T cells from PBMCs. The chain is built from TRBV4-1 and TRBJ2-7; 7 bases are shared with TRBD2. The CDR3 here is CASSGGGGYEQYF. The DNA of the CDR3 is TGCGCCAGCAGCGGCGGGGGAGGTTACGAGCAGTACTTC.